There are many counts of the clone carrying this TCR beta chain. An end of the junction differs from the germline gene, which may be a read error. Germline CDR1 SEHNR, CDR2 FQNEAQ (reference sequence). This CDR3 comprises 13 residues. This record belongs to a study of patients and donors after allogeneic stem cell transplantation. TCRdb analysed the RT-PCR reads with MiXCR anew, one entry per CDR3 protein. Here the sample spans 25,000 or so distinct CDR3 sequences, 7.5% to 9% being singletons. This clonotype was sampled from a human donor who was either an allogeneic HSCT recipient or a stem cell or donor lymphocyte infusion donor (not recorded which). It is not recorded whose cells these are; they may come from a transplant donor. Source material: blood, either unsorted or a sorted T cell fraction (not recorded which). The rearrangement uses TRBV7-9 and TRBJ1-2, with TRBD1 identical over 7 bases. CDR3 sequence reads: CASSLVSGDRVVF. The CDR3 coding sequence is TGTGCCAGCAGCTTAGTGTCTGGCGACAGGGTCGTCTTC.